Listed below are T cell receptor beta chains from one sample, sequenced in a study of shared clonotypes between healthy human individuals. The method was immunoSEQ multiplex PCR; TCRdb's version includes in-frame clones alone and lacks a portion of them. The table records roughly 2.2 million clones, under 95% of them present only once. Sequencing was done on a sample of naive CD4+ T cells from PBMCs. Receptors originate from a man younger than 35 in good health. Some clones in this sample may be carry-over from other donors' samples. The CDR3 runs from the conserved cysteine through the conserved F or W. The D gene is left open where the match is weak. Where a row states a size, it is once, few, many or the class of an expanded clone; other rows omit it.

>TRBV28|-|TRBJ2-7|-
TGTGCCAGCAGTGACAGCCAAGCCTACGAGCAGTACTTC
CASSDSQAYEQYF
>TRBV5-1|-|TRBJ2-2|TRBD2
TGCGCCAGCAGCTTGGTCCCCCCTACTAGCGGGAACACCGGGGAGCTGTTTTTT
CASSLVPPTSGNTGELFF
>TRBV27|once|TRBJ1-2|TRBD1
TGTGCCAGCAGGAATGACAGGGTTGCTGGCTACACCTTC
CASRNDRVAGYTF
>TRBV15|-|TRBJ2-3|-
TGTGCCACCAGCAGTTGGGCTACGCAGTATTTT
CATSSWATQYF
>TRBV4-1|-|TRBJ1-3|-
TGCGCCAGCAGCCAAGGGGCAGGGAGCTCTGGAAACACCATATATTTT
CASSQGAGSSGNTIYF
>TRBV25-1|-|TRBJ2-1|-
TGTGCCAGCAGGGGTACGGGGTCCTACAATGAGCAGTTCTTC
CASRGTGSYNEQFF
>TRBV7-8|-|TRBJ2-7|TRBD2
TGTGCCAGCAGGCATACTAGCGGAACCTACGAGCAGTACTTC
CASRHTSGTYEQYF
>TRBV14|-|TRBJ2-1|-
TGTGCCAGCAGCCAAGCGGGTACAGGTCGAACGGGTCGGCAGTTCTTC
CASSQAGTGRTGRQFF
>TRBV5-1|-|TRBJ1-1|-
TGCGCCAGCAGCTTGGGTCTAGGGGGACAAAGTAACACTGAAGCTTTCTTT
CASSLGLGGQSNTEAFF
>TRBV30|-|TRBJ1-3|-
TGTGCCTGTTTCGGGCGTACGGGGAGAAACACCATATATTTT
CACFGRTGRNTIYF
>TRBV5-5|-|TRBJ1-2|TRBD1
TGTGCCAGCAGCTTGGAAGGGACAGGGGCTAACTATGGCTACACCTTC
CASSLEGTGANYGYTF
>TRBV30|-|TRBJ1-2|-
TGTGCCTGTGGAGGGAGGGTCCACTATGGCTACACCTTC
CACGGRVHYGYTF
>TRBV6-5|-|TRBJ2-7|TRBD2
TGTGCCAGCAGTTGGACTAGCGGGAGGGACGAGCAGTACTTC
CASSWTSGRDEQYF
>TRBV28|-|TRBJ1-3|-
TGTGCCAGCAGTTTGGGCCTAAGCTCTGGAAACACCATATATTTT
CASSLGLSSGNTIYF
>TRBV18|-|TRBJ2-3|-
TGTGCCAGCTCACCCCCTCTCACTAGCACAGATACGCAGTATTTT
CASSPPLTSTDTQYF
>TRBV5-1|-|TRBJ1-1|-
TGCGCCAGCCAACGGGGTGGAGGGGAAAGGACTGAAGCTTTCTTT
CASQRGGGERTEAFF
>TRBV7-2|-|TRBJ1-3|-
TGTGCCAGCAGCTTAGGACAAGGCAGAGGGTCTGGAAACACCATATATTTT
CASSLGQGRGSGNTIYF
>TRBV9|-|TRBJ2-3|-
TGTGCCAGCAGCCCTCTAGCAGATACGCAGTATTTT
CASSPLADTQYF
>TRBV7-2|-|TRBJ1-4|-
TGTGCCAGCAGCTTAGGGGGAGGGATTGCAACTAATGAAAAACTGTTTTTT
CASSLGGGIATNEKLFF
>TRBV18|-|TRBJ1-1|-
TGTGCCAGCTCACCTAGTCAGGCTGGGTACACTGAAGCTTTCTTT
CASSPSQAGYTEAFF
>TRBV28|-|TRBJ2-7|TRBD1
TGTGCCAGCAGTTTAGTAGGGACAGTGAGCTCCTACGAGCAGTACTTC
CASSLVGTVSSYEQYF
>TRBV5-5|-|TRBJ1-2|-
TGTGCCAGCAGCTCCTACACGCAGGGGACTGATGGCTACACCTTC
CASSSYTQGTDGYTF
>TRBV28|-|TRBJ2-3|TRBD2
TGTGCCAGCGGCTTGCCTAGCGGGAGCACAGATACGCAGTATTTT
CASGLPSGSTDTQYF
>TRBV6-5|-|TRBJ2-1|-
TGTGCCAGCAGTTACGGGAGCAAGCGCTACAATGAGCAGTTCTTC
CASSYGSKRYNEQFF
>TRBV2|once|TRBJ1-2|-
TGTGCCAGCACAGGGTTCGTTGGCTATGGCTACACCTTC
CASTGFVGYGYTF
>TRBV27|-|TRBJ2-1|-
TGTGCCAGCAGGAATTATCCGGCCTCCTACAATGAGCAGTTCTTC
CASRNYPASYNEQFF
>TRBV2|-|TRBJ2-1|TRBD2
TGTGCCAGCAGTGTGCGGGGGGTCAACTCCTACAATGAGCAGTTCTTC
CASSVRGVNSYNEQFF
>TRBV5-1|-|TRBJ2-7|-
TGCGCCAGCAGCCATGGAACGGTCTTCTCCTACGAGCAGTACTTC
CASSHGTVFSYEQYF
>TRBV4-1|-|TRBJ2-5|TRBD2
TGCGCCAGCAGCCCGGGACTAGCGGGACAAGAGACCCAGTACTTC
CASSPGLAGQETQYF
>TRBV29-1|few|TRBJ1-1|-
TGCAGCGTGGGGGCTCAGGAAGCTTTCTTT
CSVGAQEAFF
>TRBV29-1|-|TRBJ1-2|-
TGCAGCGTTGTCGATATAGGCTATGGCTACACCTTC
CSVVDIGYGYTF
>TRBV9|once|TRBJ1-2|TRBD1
TGTGCCAGCAGCGCCTCCGGGACAGGGGTCTATGGCTACACCTTC
CASSASGTGVYGYTF
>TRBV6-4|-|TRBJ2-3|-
TGTGCCAGCAGCAGGGAGGACAGCACAGATACGCAGTATTTT
CASSREDSTDTQYF
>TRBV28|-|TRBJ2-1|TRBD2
TGTGCCAGCAGTTCCTGGACTAGCGGGAGGGTTGAGCAGTTCTTC
CASSSWTSGRVEQFF
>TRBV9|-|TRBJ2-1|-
TGTGCCAGCAGCGCAGACGTCGCGGGGCCAGGTGAGCAGTTCTTC
CASSADVAGPGEQFF
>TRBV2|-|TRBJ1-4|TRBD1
TGTGCCAGCAGGGACAGGAAGAATGAAAAACTGTTTTTT
CASRDRKNEKLFF
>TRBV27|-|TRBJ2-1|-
TGTGCCAGCAGGCCCTCTAGCGCCGCCTACAATGAGCAGTTCTTC
CASRPSSAAYNEQFF
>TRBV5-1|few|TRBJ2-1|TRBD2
TGCGCCAGCAGCTACGGACTAGCGGGAGCCTACAATGAGCAGTTCTTC
CASSYGLAGAYNEQFF
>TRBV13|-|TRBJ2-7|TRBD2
TGTGCCATCGGGACTAGCAGTTACGAGCAGTACTTC
CAIGTSSYEQYF
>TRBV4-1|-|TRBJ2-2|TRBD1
TGCGCCAGCAGCCAAGGGGGACAGGGGGCTGCCACCGGGGAGCTGTTTTTT
CASSQGGQGAATGELFF